A single sample is the source of the 17 T cell receptor beta chains below, sequenced in a study of cytomegalovirus exposure and HLA in healthy donors. The primer mix had 60 Vbeta and 13 Jbeta primers. Clones were read by immunoSEQ multiplex PCR, and TCRdb kept only the in-frame ones, dropping some. The sample lists 150,000 to 190,000 clones; around 79% were seen once. The specimen was PBMCs. These receptors were taken from a man aged 18 to 29 in good health and CMV-seronegative.

This chain connects TRBV11-2 to TRBJ2-7, with TRBD2 matching 9 bases. With 0 bases clipped from V and 2 bases from J, the junction kept 11 bases outside the gene matches. CDR3 size: 18 residues. Germline CDR1 reads SGHAT; CDR2 reads FQNNGV. The CDR3 nucleotides are TGTGCCAGCAGCTTAGAGTTGCCGCGGGAGGGCCGGGCCTACGAGCAGTACTTC. Amino acid sequence: CASSLELPREGRAYEQYF.

This clone turned up a few times. The genes are TRBV5-6 and TRBJ2-5; 10 bases are a match to TRBD2. Germline CDR1 is SGHDT and CDR2 is YYEEEE. The ends lost 3 bases at V and 1 base at J; junction bases unmatched: 3. The CDR3 contains 15 residues. CDR3 nucleotide sequence: TGTGCCAGCAGCTGGAGCGGGAGGGTCCAAGAGACCCAGTACTTC. It encodes CASSWSGRVQETQYF.

The chain employs TRBV4-1 and TRBJ2-7; perhaps TRBD2 as D (5 bases). This CDR3 is 12 amino acids long. From germline, CDR1 is MGHRA and CDR2 YSYEKL. V shed 8 bases and J shed 3 bases, with 11 bases lying between them. CDR3 DNA: TGCGCCAGCGGCGTTGAGGGCTACGAGCAGTACTTC. This codes for CASGVEGYEQYF.

The table lists this clone with a few counts. This chain connects TRBV25-1 to TRBJ2-7, with 7 bases identical to TRBD2. The CDR3 runs 14 residues. The junction had 6 bases not matched to a gene; V was cut back by 4 bases and J by 3 bases. Germline V gene data show CDR1 as MGHDK and CDR2 as SYGVNS. The CDR3 loop reads CASSAGLGGYEQYF. For the CDR3, the DNA is TGTGCCAGCAGTGCCGGACTAGGTGGCTACGAGCAGTACTTC.

The CDR3 DNA is TGTGCCAGTAGTACTTCCGGGACTAGCGGGAGCTACGAGCAGTACTTC. This gives the protein CASSTSGTSGSYEQYF. The V call is TRBV19, the J call TRBJ2-7; 14 bases map to TRBD2. V was pared by 4 bases and J by 3 bases, with 5 bases of the junction left unmatched. Germline V gives CDR1 LNHDA, CDR2 SQIVND (reference sequence). The CDR3 is made up of 16 amino acids.

The genes are TRBV9 and TRBJ2-7; tentatively, D is TRBD2 (6 bases). The CDR3 runs 16 residues. Germline V gene lookup returns CDR1 SGDLS and CDR2 YYNGEE. Trimming removed 0 bases from V and 7 bases from J, with 20 bases in between. CDR3 coding DNA: TGTGCCAGCAGCGTAGGGACTATAGGGACCTACGAGGAGCAGTACTTC. This sequence encodes CASSVGTIGTYEEQYF.

The chain uses TRBV2 and TRBJ2-7; D remains ambiguous. Trimming left V 5 bases short and J 0 bases short, with 8 bases between. Germline assignment: CDR1 SNHLY and CDR2 FYNNEI. There are 13 residues in the CDR3. CDR3 DNA: TGTGCCAGCAGTTTGCTAGTCTCCTACGAGCAGTACTTC. This codes for CASSLLVSYEQYF.

The genes are TRBV21-1 and TRBJ2-7; the DNA was not used to check the table's D call, TRBD2. TRBV21-1 counts as a pseudogene. This CDR3 contains 15 residues. The CDR3 coding sequence is TGTGCCAGCACCTCTCAGGGGACTAGCGGGAGGGAGCAGTACTTC. This sequence encodes CASTSQGTSGREQYF.

Worth noting for this clone: The identical CDR3 is also encoded by other nucleotide sequences in the sample. This chain links TRBV19 with TRBJ2-7; D possibly corresponds to TRBD2 (6 bases). Germline CDR1 is LNHDA and CDR2 is SQIVND (reference sequence). The ends were cut back, 3 bases at V and 4 bases at J, with 13 bases in the middle. The CDR3 is made up of 14 amino acids. This CDR3 reads CASSISGTAYEQYF. The CDR3 bases are TGTGCCAGTAGTATTTCGGGGACTGCATACGAGCAGTACTTC.

As regards this clone: One end of the junction varies from germline; a read error may be responsible. This chain connects TRBV7-2 to TRBJ1-3, with D unclear. CDR3 length equals 14 residues. The germline V gene encodes CDR1 SGHTA and CDR2 FQGNSA. CDR3: CASSWEGLGSTIYF. CDR3 bases: TGTGCCAGCAGCTGGGAGGGCCTAGGAAGCACCATATATTTT. Using reference TRBV7-2 and TRBJ1-3 for the parts outside the CDR3, the full variable domain is GAGVSQSPSNKVTEKGKDVELRCDPISGHTALYWYRQSLGQGLEFLIYFQGNSAPDKSGLPSDRFSAERTGGSVSTLTIQRTQQEDSAVYLCASSWEGLGSTIYFGEGSWLTVV.

This sequence joins TRBV5-6 and TRBJ1-1; D ambiguous. This CDR3 region has 15 residues. V gave up 2 bases and J gave up 3 bases, with 14 bases separating them. Germline assignment: CDR1 SGHDT and CDR2 YYEEEE. The CDR3 coding sequence is TGTGCCAGCAGCTTTTTAAGGAAGGAGGACACTGAAGCTTTCTTT. It translates to CASSFLRKEDTEAFF.

CDR3 region: CASSLVQRETQYF. DNA for the CDR3: TGCGCCAGCAGCTTGGTACAGCGGGAGACCCAGTACTTC. The chain combines TRBV5-1 with TRBJ2-5, with TRBD2 as a possible D gene (5 bases). Trimming left V 0 bases short and J 5 bases short, with 8 bases between. Germline loops: CDR1 SGHRS, CDR2 YFSETQ. CDR3 length equals 13 residues.

The V gene is TRBV7-2, the J gene TRBJ2-7; the match to TRBD1 covers 9 bases. V was pared by 3 bases and J by 0 bases, with 9 bases of the junction left unmatched. Germline CDR1 and CDR2: SGHTA and FQGNSA. CDR3 length equals 17 residues. The CDR3 is CASSFFTGGFTSYEQYF. Written as DNA, the CDR3 is TGTGCCAGCAGCTTTTTCACAGGGGGCTTCACCTCCTACGAGCAGTACTTC. Full variable domain (remainder filled in from reference TRBV7-2 and TRBJ2-7): GAGVSQSPSNKVTEKGKDVELRCDPISGHTALYWYRQSLGQGLEFLIYFQGNSAPDKSGLPSDRFSAERTGGSVSTLTIQRTQQEDSAVYLCASSFFTGGFTSYEQYFGPGTRLTVT.

This chain connects TRBV14 to TRBJ2-3; the D is unclear. This CDR3 has 18 amino acids. Germline CDR1 and CDR2: SGHDN and FVKESK. Deletions cut 3 bases from V and 0 bases from J, with 19 bases between. CDR3 in DNA: TGTGCCAGCAGCCATACTAAACTGGCAGCTTCTAGCACAGATACGCAGTATTTT. Protein product: CASSHTKLAASSTDTQYF.

This clone appeared a few times. The genes are TRBV7-9 and TRBJ1-1, with no clear D. This CDR3 is 15 amino acids long. Germline V gives CDR1 SEHNR, CDR2 FQNEAQ (reference sequence). V shed 4 bases and J shed 5 bases, with 17 bases lying between them. The CDR3 DNA is TGTGCCAGCAGCTCCCCCACAGTGGGCGTGACTGAAGCTTTCTTT. It encodes CASSSPTVGVTEAFF. Full variable domain (outside the CDR3, taken from reference TRBV7-9 and TRBJ1-1): DTGVSQNPRHKITKRGQNVTFRCDPISEHNRLYWYRQTLGQGPEFLTYFQNEAQLEKSRLLSDRFSAERPKGSFSTLEIQRTEQGDSAMYLCASSSPTVGVTEAFFGQGTRLTVV.

The chain combines TRBV2 with TRBJ1-5, with D tentatively TRBD1 (6 bases). The germline V gene encodes CDR1 SNHLY and CDR2 FYNNEI. V lost 6 bases to trimming and J lost 4 bases, with 13 bases between them. This CDR3 spans 14 amino acids. Here the CDR3 DNA reads TGTGCCAGCAGGGCGGACAGCTCTAATCAGCCCCAGCATTTT. Encoded protein: CASRADSSNQPQHF.

The V call is TRBV6-5, the J call TRBJ1-2; D is ambiguous. The CDR3 sequence is 12 residues long. V shed 5 bases and J shed 3 bases, with 7 bases lying between them. Per germline, CDR1 MNHEY and CDR2 SVGAGI. The CDR3 sequence: CASSNGDYGYTF. CDR3 sequence (DNA): TGTGCCAGCAGTAACGGGGACTATGGCTACACCTTC.